This TCR beta chain was obtained from a study of T-cell reconstitution after alpha-beta-depleted transplantation in children. Germline loops: CDR1 LNHNV, CDR2 YYDKDF (reference sequence). The CDR3 totals 13 residues. Unique molecular identifiers tagged the TCRbeta library. TCRdb recomputed calls from the PCR reads with MiXCR, one row per CDR3 protein. This sample has 360,000 or so distinct CDR3 sequences, with over 20% found just once. This clonotype has just a few counts. An end of the junction differs from the germline gene, which may be a read error. The chain couples TRBV15 to TRBJ2-7, with D unresolved. The source was PBMCs from the stem cell graft donor, collected from the stem cell graft. The clonotype originates from a human donor who donated a stem cell graft to a child with acute myeloid leukemia. The CDR3 DNA reads as TGTGCCACCAGCAGAAGTCCCTCCGACGAGCAGTACTTC. It specifies CATSRSPSDEQYF.